The TCR beta chain under discussion was sequenced for a study of T-cell reconstitution after alpha-beta-depleted transplantation in children. The V segment lost 4 bases and the J segment 12 bases; nucleotides outside the gene matches: 8. The CDR3 spans 15 residues. Germline lookup yields CDR1 SGHTA and CDR2 FQGNSA. This clonotype was seen a few times. Preparation of the TCRbeta library was carried out with unique molecular identifiers. TCRdb reprocessed the PCR reads via MiXCR and lists one record per CDR3 protein. The data show around 380,000 distinct CDR3 sequences, approximately 10% seen once. The chain uses TRBV7-2 and TRBJ2-1; 14 bases are a match to TRBD2. Specimen: PBMCs from the stem cell graft donor, collected from the stem cell graft. The receptor comes from a human donor who donated a stem cell graft to a child with acute myeloid leukemia. CDR3 amino acids: CASSSGLAGGLVQFF. The CDR3, as DNA: TGTGCCAGCAGCTCTGGACTAGCGGGGGGCCTGGTGCAGTTCTTC. The full variable domain, its missing parts supplied by reference TRBV7-2 and TRBJ2-1, is GAGVSQSPSNKVTEKGKDVELRCDPISGHTALYWYRQSLGQGLEFLIYFQGNSAPDKSGLPSDRFSAERTGGSVSTLTIQRTQQEDSAVYLCASSSGLAGGLVQFFGPGTRLTVL.